This T cell receptor (beta chain) was observed in a study of shared clonotypes between healthy human individuals. Positively selected for CCR7, the CD45RO-negative cells used as naive CD8 cells excluded terminally differentiated effector memory CD45RA+ cells. Germline CDR1 is SGHRS and CDR2 is YFSETQ. V lost 2 bases, J lost 2 bases, and 12 bases lay in between. The CDR3 runs to 15 residues. Libraries were prepared by immunoSEQ multiplex PCR; TCRdb keeps only in-frame clonotypes and omits some of them. The repertoire consists of about 2.1 million clones, with 85% to 95% occurring once and the leading ten covering about 1.5%.

The sequencing input was naive CD8+ T cells from PBMCs. The source of this sequence is a man aged 18 to 29 in good health. Some clones in this sample may be carry-over from other donors' samples. The rearrangement joins TRBV5-1 to TRBJ2-3; D may be TRBD1 or TRBD2 (5 bases each). The CDR3 DNA sequence: TGCGCCAGCAGCTTCTTAGGGACCTTCACAGATACGCAGTATTTT. Translation: CASSFLGTFTDTQYF.